This T cell receptor beta chain comes out of a study of T-cell memory formation after mild COVID-19. Points from the study as a whole: Later expanders leaned CD4+, whereas clones that contracted between day 15 and 85 were balanced CD4/CD8. The authors left the SARS-CoV-2 specificity of second-wave clones peaking on day 37 unconfirmed.

This clonotype occurred a few times. Its antigen is undetermined. Constant-segment-primed 5'RACE gave TCR alpha and TCR beta cDNA libraries with sample barcodes and UMIs. Using its own MiXCR run on the 5' RACE reads, TCRdb lists one record per CDR3 protein. Of almost 550,000 distinct CDR3 sequences listed, over 20% are singletons. Germline lookup yields CDR1 MNHEY and CDR2 SMNVEV (reference sequence). V lost 7 bases to trimming and J lost 9 bases, with 16 bases between them. CDR3 length equals 13 residues. The chain carries TRBV27 and TRBJ2-1; the D gene is possibly TRBD2 (6 bases). The sequenced material came from PBMCs or a T cell subset sorted from them (not recorded which). The receptor comes from an adult woman who had mild COVID-19 (a few samples of this study predate the infection). Cell type and time point are not known. The CDR3 here is CASTPAGRGEQFF. The DNA for the CDR3 is TGTGCCAGCACCCCGGCGGGACGGGGTGAGCAGTTCTTC.